This TCR beta chain is from a study of blood T cell repertoires in COVID-19. Per the original methods: Amplification from reference gene primers served as the basis for estimated nucleated cell counts. Repertoires were generated with immunoSEQ multiplex PCR, while TCRdb's copy carries only in-frame clones and drops some. V and J calls and clone size are given by that table; D and trimming were obtained from the DNA. Of hundreds of thousands of clones in the sample, about 86% are singletons; the top ten hold 2.1%. CDR3 size: 12 residues. Looked up from germline, CDR1 is SGHDT and CDR2 is YYEEEE. Trimming removed 7 bases at V and 7 bases at J, with 9 bases between.

This rearrangement joins TRBV5-6 to TRBJ1-6; perhaps TRBD1 as D (5 bases). Sequenced sample: peripheral blood. This sequence originates from a woman in her twenties or thirties who had recovered from COVID-19. CDR3: CASGAQNSPLHF. For the CDR3, the DNA is TGTGCCAGCGGGGCGCAAAATTCACCCCTCCACTTT.